Shown below are 29 T cell receptor beta chains from a single sample sequenced in a study of shared clonotypes between healthy human individuals. Generated by immunoSEQ multiplex PCR, the TCRdb table keeps only in-frame clones and is missing some. The sample shows about 2 million clones, 85% to 95% of them seen only once. Sequenced input: naive CD4+ T cells sorted from blood. The subset was: CD45RA+ positively selected. These receptors all stem from a man younger than 35 in good health.

The chain combines TRBV13 with TRBJ2-7; 10 nucleotides match TRBD1. Germline CDR1 reads PRHDT; CDR2 reads FYEKMQ (reference sequence). The CDR3 loop spans 16 amino acids. J lost 2 bases, V lost 5 bases, and 9 bases had no gene match. The CDR3 loop reads CASSHLPGTGAYEQYF. In nucleotides, the CDR3 is TGTGCCAGCAGCCACCTCCCCGGGACAGGGGCCTACGAGCAGTACTTC.

The rearrangement uses TRBV6-5 and TRBJ1-1; D is possibly TRBD1 (5 bases). Trimming pared 5 bases from V and 0 bases from J, leaving 10 bases between. The CDR3 is 14 residues long. The germline V gene encodes CDR1 MNHEY and CDR2 SVGAGI. Written as DNA, the CDR3 is TGTGCCAGCAGTGAAATGGGGGTGAACACTGAAGCTTTCTTT. Translating it yields CASSEMGVNTEAFF.

The CDR3 here is CASSPGDETQYF. The CDR3 bases are TGTGCCAGCTCACCGGGGGACGAGACCCAGTACTTC. The chain combines TRBV18 with TRBJ2-5, with D tentatively TRBD1 or TRBD2 (5 bases each). Germline-derived CDR1 and CDR2 are KGHSH and LQKENI. V lost 3 bases and J 5 bases, leaving 7 bases between the germline ends. This CDR3 is built from 12 residues. Filled out from reference TRBV18 and TRBJ2-5, the complete variable domain reads NAGVMQNPRHLVRRRGQEARLRCSPMKGHSHVYWYRQLPEEGLKFMVYLQKENIIDESGMPKERFSAEFPKEGPSILRIQQVVRGDSAAYFCASSPGDETQYFGPGTRLLVL.

The chain uses TRBV6-5 and TRBJ1-2, with a weak D call TRBD1 (6 bases). CDR1 is MNHEY, CDR2 SVGAGI, per germline. V lost 4 bases, J lost 8 bases, and 17 bases lay in between. The length of the CDR3 is 14 residues. The CDR3 DNA follows: TGTGCCAGCAGTTCCTCCGGGGGGGCCCCGGGCTACACCTTC. Translating it yields CASSSSGGAPGYTF.

The V gene is TRBV15, the J gene TRBJ2-7, with 11 bases aligning to TRBD1. Germline CDR1 and CDR2: LNHNV and YYDKDF (reference sequence). With 0 bases clipped from V and 7 bases from J, the junction kept 8 bases outside the gene matches. The length of the CDR3 is 16 residues. The chain's CDR3 is CATSRELGQGVFEQYF. The CDR3 region has the DNA TGTGCCACCAGCAGAGAATTGGGACAGGGGGTCTTTGAGCAGTACTTC.

The sample holds one count of this clone. This sequence joins TRBV7-2 and TRBJ2-7; maybe TRBD2 (6 bases). The CDR3 is 15 amino acids. Trimming shortened V by 1 base and J by 2 bases, and 12 bases separated the two germline ends. Germline V CDR1 and CDR2: SGHTA, FQGNSA. The CDR3 region has the DNA TGTGCCAGCAGCTTAGGGGCGGGAACGACCTACGAGCAGTACTTC. This gives the protein CASSLGAGTTYEQYF.

This clone has a single count. The rearrangement uses TRBV5-6 and TRBJ2-5; 8 nucleotides agree with TRBD1. This CDR3 is 14 amino acids long. Germline values: CDR1 SGHDT, CDR2 YYEEEE. Unmatched junction bases numbered 6, after V lost 3 bases and J lost 5 bases. The CDR3 sequence is CASSSRTGTETQYF. CDR3 nucleotide sequence: TGTGCCAGCAGCTCTCGGACAGGGACGGAGACCCAGTACTTC.

The CDR3 reads CSVEEGFKNIQYF. The CDR3 DNA sequence: TGCAGCGTTGAGGAGGGATTCAAAAACATTCAGTACTTC. V usage is TRBV29-1 and J usage is TRBJ2-4; D perhaps matches TRBD2 (6 bases). The CDR3 length is 13 residues. Germline values: CDR1 SQVTM, CDR2 ANQGSEA. The V gene lost 3 bases and the J gene lost 3 bases, with 9 bases spanning the gap.

The rearrangement uses TRBV29-1 and TRBJ1-1, with D tentatively TRBD1 (5 bases). The CDR3 is made up of 11 amino acids. Germline V gene data show CDR1 as SQVTM and CDR2 as ANQGSEA. Trimming shortened V by 4 bases and J by 6 bases, and 9 bases separated the two germline ends. In nucleotides, the CDR3 is TGCAGCGTTGCAGGGTGGGCTGAAGCTTTCTTT. Translation gives CSVAGWAEAFF.

This sequence joins TRBV7-9 and TRBJ2-5, with D perhaps TRBD2 (7 bases). Trimming shortened V by 5 bases and J by 1 base, and 17 bases separated the two germline ends. Germline V gene lookup returns CDR1 SEHNR and CDR2 FQNEAQ (reference sequence). This CDR3 has 16 amino acids. The CDR3 sequence is CASSEGQSGTQETQYF. The CDR3 DNA is TGTGCCAGCAGCGAGGGACAAAGCGGGACCCAAGAGACCCAGTACTTC.

J is TRBJ1-2 and V is TRBV10-2, with D possibly TRBD1 on 5 matching bases. V was pared by 3 bases and J by 3 bases, with 11 bases between. The CDR3 sequence is 14 residues long. From germline, CDR1 is WSHSY and CDR2 SAAADI. Here the CDR3 reads CASSDGGLHYGYTF. CDR3 coding DNA: TGCGCCAGCAGTGATGGGGGGTTGCACTATGGCTACACCTTC.

The chain employs TRBV6-1 and TRBJ1-6; TRBD1 agrees at 9 bases. V was pared by 6 bases and J by 9 bases, with 9 bases of the junction left unmatched. This CDR3 region has 15 residues. Germline V gene sequence: CDR1 MNHNS, CDR2 SASEGT. CDR3 residues: CASRRPGQGISPLHF. For the CDR3, the DNA is TGTGCCAGCAGAAGACCGGGACAGGGTATTTCACCCCTCCACTTT.

The chain carries TRBV29-1 and TRBJ2-3; TRBD2 agrees at 10 bases. The CDR3 loop spans 14 amino acids. The V segment lost 8 bases and the J segment 3 bases; nucleotides outside the gene matches: 8. Germline CDR1 is SQVTM and CDR2 is ANQGSEA. The CDR3 region is CSSLAGGKTDTQYF. CDR3 coding DNA: TGCAGCTCATTAGCGGGAGGCAAGACAGATACGCAGTATTTT.

The chain recombines TRBV10-3 with TRBJ2-7, with TRBD2 matching 7 bases. There are 17 residues in the CDR3. The junction had 14 bases not matched to a gene; V was cut back by 0 bases and J by 6 bases. CDR1 and CDR2 (germline): ENHRY, SYGVKD. The CDR3: CAISESGLAAGLAEQYF. In nucleotides, the CDR3 is TGTGCCATCAGTGAGTCAGGGCTAGCGGCCGGTTTAGCCGAGCAGTACTTC.

The V and J genes are TRBV2 and TRBJ2-7; D is possibly TRBD2 (5 bases). The CDR3 contains 14 residues. The V end was cut by 7 bases, the J end by 3 bases, with 16 bases between. Germline lookup yields CDR1 SNHLY and CDR2 FYNNEI. The CDR3 protein is CASTNPFRGYEQYF. The CDR3, as DNA: TGTGCCAGCACGAACCCGTTTCGGGGCTACGAGCAGTACTTC.

The chain employs TRBV14 and TRBJ2-1; 7 positions match TRBD2. The CDR3 extends over 16 amino acids. Germline values: CDR1 SGHDN, CDR2 FVKESK. The V and J ends lost 0 bases and 3 bases, in that order; junction bases with no gene match: 5. CDR3 amino acids: CASSQDTGGHYNEQFF. In nucleotides, the CDR3 is TGTGCCAGCAGCCAAGATACGGGGGGTCACTACAATGAGCAGTTCTTC.

CDR3 residues: CASSLQGNSNQPQHF. Written as DNA, the CDR3 is TGTGCCAGCAGCCTTCAGGGCAACAGCAATCAGCCCCAGCATTTT. The rearrangement links TRBV16 to TRBJ1-5, with TRBD1 as a possible D gene (5 bases). The V gene lost 4 bases and the J gene lost 1 base, with 11 bases spanning the gap. Per the germline V gene, CDR1 is KGHSY and CDR2 is FQNENV. CDR3 length equals 15 residues.

For the CDR3, the DNA is TGTGCCAGCAGTCCGAGGGGTCAAGAGACCCAGTACTTC. Translating it yields CASSPRGQETQYF. The chain joins TRBV6-1 to TRBJ2-5; TRBD1 or TRBD2 may be the D gene (5 bases each). Germline CDR1 reads MNHNS; CDR2 reads SASEGT. CDR3 length equals 13 residues. V lost 5 bases and J lost 2, with 9 bases in between.

This rearrangement joins TRBV2 to TRBJ1-5; 8 nucleotides line up with TRBD1. CDR1 is SNHLY, CDR2 FYNNEI, per germline. V lost 6 bases and J lost 5; bases outside the gene matches: 12. The CDR3 runs 16 residues. CDR3 protein: CASSLGQGLWYQPQHF. In nucleotides, the CDR3 is TGTGCCAGCAGCCTCGGACAGGGCCTCTGGTATCAGCCCCAGCATTTT.

This chain uses TRBV5-1 with TRBJ2-7, with 7 bases aligning to TRBD1. The germline gives CDR1 SGHRS, CDR2 YFSETQ. V was pared by 2 bases and J by 5 bases, with 4 bases of the junction left unmatched. CDR3 length equals 13 residues. Here the CDR3 reads CASSLPTGDEQYF. CDR3 sequence (DNA): TGCGCCAGCAGCTTACCCACAGGGGACGAGCAGTACTTC.

This chain links TRBV2 with TRBJ2-2, with D perhaps TRBD1 (5 bases). The germline V and J ends were trimmed by 4 bases and 2 bases, with 14 bases remaining between them. This CDR3 contains 16 residues. In germline, CDR1 is SNHLY, CDR2 FYNNEI. CDR3: CASSVRQGINTGELFF. The CDR3 DNA is TGTGCCAGCAGTGTCAGGCAGGGAATTAACACCGGGGAGCTGTTTTTT.

As regards this clone: The same CDR3 also results from other DNA sequences found in this sample. The chain combines TRBV30 with TRBJ2-5; D is uncertain. CDR1 and CDR2 from the germline V gene are GTSNPN and SVGIG (reference sequence). V was pared by 0 bases and J by 3 bases, with 5 bases between. The CDR3 is made up of 12 amino acids. CDR3: CAWSVRKETQYF. Here the CDR3 DNA reads TGTGCCTGGAGTGTACGGAAAGAGACCCAGTACTTC.

Only one count was recorded for this clone. The genes are TRBV5-5 and TRBJ1-2; TRBD1 might be the D (6 bases). This CDR3 is 15 amino acids long. V shed 4 bases and J shed 4 bases, with 17 bases lying between them. Germline V gene sequence: CDR1 SGHKS, CDR2 YYEKEE (reference sequence). CDR3: CASSIRTGFGYGYTF. DNA of the CDR3: TGTGCCAGCAGCATTAGAACAGGGTTCGGCTATGGCTACACCTTC.

The chain carries TRBV11-2 and TRBJ2-5, with 7 nucleotides matching TRBD2. The trim removed 5 bases at V and 6 bases at J, leaving 9 bases unmatched. The length of the CDR3 is 14 residues. From germline, CDR1 is SGHAT and CDR2 FQNNGV. The CDR3 DNA reads TGTGCCAGCAGCCCGGAACTAGCGCGGAAGACCCAGTACTTC. Amino acids: CASSPELARKTQYF.

The chain couples TRBV6-5 to TRBJ2-1; D call uncertain. The CDR3 runs 10 residues. V was clipped by 3 bases and J by 12 bases, with 6 bases between them. The germline V gene encodes CDR1 MNHEY and CDR2 SVGAGI. The CDR3: CASSYFPQFF. The CDR3 DNA reads as TGTGCCAGCAGTTATTTTCCGCAGTTCTTC.

The chain carries TRBV2 and TRBJ2-7; 9 nucleotides agree with TRBD2. CDR1 is SNHLY and CDR2 is FYNNEI in the germline V gene. J lost 7 bases, V lost 6 bases, and 7 bases had no gene match. This CDR3 contains 13 residues. The CDR3 protein is CASSWREGQEQYF. For the CDR3, the DNA is TGTGCCAGCAGCTGGCGGGAGGGTCAAGAGCAGTACTTC.

In regard to this clone: The sample contains more than one DNA sequence encoding this CDR3. The rearrangement uses TRBV6-5 and TRBJ2-7; no clear D gene. The CDR3 covers 12 residues. The germline V and J ends were trimmed by 6 bases and 1 base, with 7 bases remaining between them. The V gene's germline CDR1 is MNHEY and CDR2 SVGAGI. In DNA, the CDR3 is TGTGCCAGCAGAGGTGGATCCTACGAGCAGTACTTC. Its translation is CASRGGSYEQYF.

This clone was seen only once. V and J are TRBV6-5 and TRBJ2-7; the D call may be TRBD1 or TRBD2 (5 bases each). V was shortened by 2 bases and J by 4 bases, with 12 bases between the two germline ends. The CDR3 has 14 residues. The germline gives CDR1 MNHEY, CDR2 SVGAGI. CDR3 nucleotides: TGTGCCAGCAGTTACCGCAAAGGGGAGTACGAGCAGTACTTC. Amino acid sequence: CASSYRKGEYEQYF.

This chain uses TRBV6-5 with TRBJ2-7; 7 bases are shared with TRBD1. This CDR3 has 16 residues. Germline-derived CDR1 and CDR2 are MNHEY and SVGAGI. The ends lost 0 bases at V and 0 bases at J; junction bases unmatched: 5. CDR3 coding DNA: TGTGCCAGCAGTTACTCGGCGCCAGGGGGCTCCTACGAGCAGTACTTC. Its protein is CASSYSAPGGSYEQYF.